Described below is a single T cell receptor (beta chain) sequence and its context. Antigen unknown. These data are taken from a study of shared clonotypes between healthy human individuals. This was a deep-level run. Repertoires were generated with immunoSEQ multiplex PCR, while TCRdb's copy carries only in-frame clones and drops some. The repertoire holds roughly 1.5 million clones, with 98% as singletons. Study-wide results and caveats: Memory subsets had estimated richness that was generally smaller than that of naive subsets.

Sequenced: naive CD4+ T cells sorted from blood. Subset described: CD45RA+ positively selected. The source is a man between 25 and 39 years old in good health.

Here the CDR3 reads CSVVDDSEPGEQYF. CDR3 nucleotides: TGCAGCGTTGTCGACGACTCAGAGCCGGGCGAGCAGTACTTC. The J gene is TRBJ2-7, the V gene TRBV29-1; D gene unclear. The CDR3 totals 14 residues. V dropped 4 bases and J dropped 6 bases, with 19 bases sitting between them. Germline V gene lookup returns CDR1 SQVTM and CDR2 ANQGSEA.